This T cell receptor (beta chain) appears in the sequencing data of a study of cytomegalovirus exposure and HLA in healthy donors. This CDR3 comprises 15 residues. The ends lost 8 bases at V and 6 bases at J; junction bases unmatched: 8. CDR1 and CDR2 from the germline V gene are SNHLY and FYNNEI. Details on this clone: The antigen is not known.

The method was immunoSEQ multiplex PCR; TCRdb's version includes in-frame clones alone and lacks a portion of them. The sample consists of around 150,000 clones, nearly 90% of them appearing once. General study findings and limits: The listing of 150 or so TCR beta chains classed them as cytomegalovirus-associated.

The V call is TRBV2, the J call TRBJ2-2; 11 bases match TRBD2. The receptor's source is a woman aged 18-29 years in good health and CMV-seropositive. The source material was PBMCs. The CDR3 here is CASFLAGGRPGELFF. DNA of the CDR3: TGTGCCAGCTTTTTAGCGGGAGGGCGTCCCGGGGAGCTGTTTTTT.